Each of the 7 T cell receptor beta chains below was sequenced from the same sample in a study of shared clonotypes between healthy human individuals. Repertoires were generated with immunoSEQ multiplex PCR, while TCRdb's copy carries only in-frame clones and drops some. The table has about 480,000 clones, around 74% seen once. Sequencing was performed on PBMCs. The receptors derive from a woman in her forties in good health. Some clones in this sample may be carry-over from other donors' samples.

This clone was detected once. The chain employs TRBV5-4 and TRBJ2-7, with D unclear. Between the trimmed V and J ends, which lost 2 bases and 0 bases, there was a span of 9 bases. There are 14 residues in the CDR3. Per germline, CDR1 SGHNT and CDR2 YYREEE (reference sequence). CDR3 loop: CASSFGTSSYEQYF. The DNA for the CDR3 is TGTGCCAGCAGCTTCGGAACTTCCTCCTACGAGCAGTACTTC.

This clone has a handful of counts. Other DNA sequences within the sample encode an identical CDR3. The chain couples TRBV28 to TRBJ1-2; D gene unclear. The CDR3 totals 13 residues. The V gene's germline CDR1 is MDHEN and CDR2 SYDVKM. V was trimmed by 3 bases and J by 4 bases, leaving 9 bases between them. The CDR3 DNA sequence: TGTGCCAGCAGTTTCCCTGGAAGCTATGGCTACACCTTC. Translation: CASSFPGSYGYTF.

The gene calls are TRBV6-1 and TRBJ1-2; unclear D gene. The CDR3 length is 10 residues. Per germline, CDR1 MNHNS and CDR2 SASEGT. Trimming left V 6 bases short and J 8 bases short, with 7 bases between. Here the CDR3 DNA reads TGTGCCAGCAGGGCCCGGGGCTACACCTTC. Its protein is CASRARGYTF.

This clone was counted only a few times. The V gene is TRBV5-6, the J gene TRBJ2-7, with unresolved D. The CDR3 sequence is 13 residues long. V lost 3 bases, J lost 7 bases, and 14 bases lay in between. Germline V CDR1 and CDR2: SGHDT, YYEEEE. The CDR3 spells CASSYEQKREQYF. For the CDR3, the DNA is TGTGCCAGCAGCTACGAGCAAAAGAGGGAGCAGTACTTC.

The chain couples TRBV7-7 to TRBJ2-7, with 10 bases aligning to TRBD2. The CDR3 has 14 residues. After removal of 2 bases from V and 3 bases from J, the junction contained 1 base not matched to a gene. Germline lookup yields CDR1 SSHAT and CDR2 FNYEAQ (reference sequence). This CDR3 reads CASSLQREGYEQYF. As DNA, the CDR3 is TGTGCCAGCAGCTTACAGCGGGAGGGCTACGAGCAGTACTTC.

This clone has ten or more counts. The chain uses TRBV10-3 and TRBJ2-1; D possibly corresponds to TRBD1 (6 bases). CDR1 and CDR2 (germline): ENHRY, SYGVKD. Trimming pared 0 bases from V and 4 bases from J, leaving 10 bases between. This CDR3 is 15 amino acids long. In nucleotides, the CDR3 is TGTGCCATCAGTGAGTCGTGGCAGGGGTACAATGAGCAGTTCTTC. It codes for CAISESWQGYNEQFF.

The table lists this clone with a few counts. The V gene is TRBV7-9, the J gene TRBJ2-1, with D perhaps TRBD2 (6 bases). The V and J ends lost 5 bases and 1 base respectively, with 15 bases between them. This CDR3 is 16 amino acids long. Germline V gene data show CDR1 as SEHNR and CDR2 as FQNEAQ (reference sequence). In nucleotides, the CDR3 is TGTGCCAGCAGCCCCGGCCAGGCGGGGTCCTACAATGAGCAGTTCTTC. Translation: CASSPGQAGSYNEQFF.